One and the same sample provided the 14 T cell receptor beta chains below, sequenced in a study of shared clonotypes between healthy human individuals. Repertoires were generated with immunoSEQ multiplex PCR, while TCRdb's copy carries only in-frame clones and drops some. Among 1,500,000 or so clones listed, roughly 96% were seen once. Sample: naive CD4+ T cells sorted from blood. The subset was: CD45RA+ positively selected. The receptor set was obtained from a man aged 25 to 45 in good health.

The chain employs TRBV7-9 and TRBJ2-7; 10 nucleotides match TRBD2. J gave up 5 bases and V 0 bases, and 16 bases lay outside the gene matches. CDR1 is SEHNR, CDR2 FQNEAQ, per germline (reference sequence). The CDR3 consists of 19 residues. Here the CDR3 reads CASSLAPIAGGAGSNEQYF. CDR3 bases: TGTGCCAGCAGCTTAGCCCCGATAGCGGGGGGTGCCGGGTCGAACGAGCAGTACTTC.

This clone was picked up a small number of times. The chain links TRBV15 to TRBJ2-2; D is undetermined. Trimming shortened V by 0 bases and J by 6 bases, and 8 bases separated the two germline ends. The length of the CDR3 is 14 residues. Germline loops: CDR1 LNHNV, CDR2 YYDKDF (reference sequence). CDR3 amino acids: CATSRDFGPGELFF. In DNA, the CDR3 is TGTGCCACCAGCAGAGATTTTGGTCCCGGGGAGCTGTTTTTT. The whole variable domain, filled in from reference TRBV15 and TRBJ2-2, reads DAMVIQNPRYQVTQFGKPVTLSCSQTLNHNVMYWYQQKSSQAPKLLFHYYDKDFNNEADTPDNFQSRRPNTSFCFLDIRSPGLGDTAMYLCATSRDFGPGELFFGEGSRLTVL.

V is TRBV9 and J is TRBJ2-1; 15 bases fit TRBD2. Germline values: CDR1 SGDLS, CDR2 YYNGEE. The length of the CDR3 is 18 residues. J lost 7 bases, V lost 2 bases, and 10 bases had no gene match. CDR3 DNA: TGTGCCAGCAGCGTGAAAGCGGGACTAGCGGGAGGTTATAATGAGCAGTTCTTC. Amino acid sequence: CASSVKAGLAGGYNEQFF.

A word on this clone: This specimen includes other DNA sequences encoding the same CDR3. The V and J genes are TRBV20-1 and TRBJ2-7; no clear D gene. CDR3 length: 11 amino acids. V was trimmed by 3 bases and J by 4 bases, leaving 7 bases between them. Germline V gene lookup returns CDR1 DFQATT and CDR2 SNEGSKA (reference sequence). The CDR3 loop reads CSARGPYEQYF. The CDR3 DNA reads as TGCAGTGCTAGGGGCCCTTACGAGCAGTACTTC.

The chain links TRBV27 to TRBJ2-5, with D possibly called TRBD1 or TRBD2 (6 bases each). Germline values: CDR1 MNHEY, CDR2 SMNVEV (reference sequence). V lost 8 bases, J lost 2 bases, and 18 bases lay in between. This CDR3 has 15 amino acids. The CDR3 DNA reads as TGTGCCAGCCGGGGGCGGGCAACCCAACAAGAGACCCAGTACTTC. It specifies CASRGRATQQETQYF.

This chain's CDR3 is CASSATGETQYF. The CDR3 DNA follows: TGCGCCAGCAGTGCGACAGGGGAGACCCAGTACTTC. V gene TRBV10-2 combines with J gene TRBJ2-5, with TRBD1 identical over 7 bases. After removal of 4 bases from V and 5 bases from J, the junction contained 1 base not matched to a gene. From germline, CDR1 is WSHSY and CDR2 SAAADI. The CDR3 is made up of 12 amino acids.

This rearrangement joins TRBV27 to TRBJ2-1; 8 bases align to TRBD1. The CDR3 has 15 amino acids. Germline V lookup: CDR1 MNHEY, CDR2 SMNVEV (reference sequence). V dropped 4 bases and J dropped 0; count of bases not matched to a gene: 2. CDR3 region: CASSWTGSSYNEQFF. The CDR3 DNA follows: TGTGCCAGCAGTTGGACAGGGAGCTCCTACAATGAGCAGTTCTTC.

V usage is TRBV4-1 and J usage is TRBJ2-1; unclear D gene. Trimming removed 0 bases at V and 9 bases at J, with 12 bases between. Per the germline V gene, CDR1 is MGHRA and CDR2 is YSYEKL. The CDR3 length is 14 residues. CDR3 loop: CASSQDRVVGEQFF. In DNA form, the CDR3 reads TGCGCCAGCAGCCAAGATCGAGTAGTAGGTGAGCAGTTCTTC.

This rearrangement joins TRBV6-5 to TRBJ2-3; 11 bases map to TRBD2. V was clipped by 7 bases and J by 4 bases; unmatched bases: 7. The CDR3 covers 15 residues. Germline CDR1 MNHEY, CDR2 SVGAGI. CDR3 amino acids: CASTKVAGGADTQYF. CDR3 nucleotides: TGTGCCAGCACGAAGGTAGCGGGAGGGGCAGATACGCAGTATTTT.

In this sample, this clone turned up once. The chain employs TRBV6-5 and TRBJ2-7; 11 positions match TRBD2. The CDR3 consists of 15 residues. Germline loops: CDR1 MNHEY, CDR2 SVGAGI. J was trimmed by 4 bases and V by 6 bases; bases with no gene match: 8. As DNA, the CDR3 is TGTGCCAGCAGCTTACTGGGACTAGCGGAATACGAGCAGTACTTC. Translating gives CASSLLGLAEYEQYF.

CDR3 sequence reads: CSATTHSNQPQHF. The DNA of the CDR3 is TGCAGCGCAACTACTCATAGCAATCAGCCCCAGCATTTT. This chain links TRBV29-1 with TRBJ1-5; the D is unclear. The CDR3 runs 13 residues. Trimming left V 7 bases short and J 0 bases short, with 10 bases between. Germline V gene sequence: CDR1 SQVTM, CDR2 ANQGSEA. Variable domain in full (rest from reference TRBV29-1 and TRBJ1-5): SAVISQKPSRDICQRGTSLTIQCQVDSQVTMMFWYRQQPGQSLTLIATANQGSEATYESGFVIDKFPISRPNLTFSTLTVSNMSPEDSSIYLCSATTHSNQPQHFGDGTRLSIL.

The rearrangement links TRBV6-6 to TRBJ1-2, with TRBD1 as a possible D gene (5 bases). Germline loops: CDR1 MNHNY, CDR2 SVGAGI (reference sequence). With 6 bases removed from V and 5 bases from J, the gap between germline ends came to 22 bases. CDR3 length: 16 amino acids. The CDR3 DNA sequence: TGTGCCAGCAGCCCCACAGGTCTCGTACTCCTTTATGGCTACACCTTC. This codes for CASSPTGLVLLYGYTF.

This chain links TRBV6-1 with TRBJ2-7, with D tentatively TRBD1 (6 bases). The germline V gene encodes CDR1 MNHNS and CDR2 SASEGT. The CDR3 sequence is 13 residues long. Trimming cost V 5 bases and J 2 bases, with 10 bases left between them. DNA for the CDR3: TGTGCCAGCAGTCGGACAGAGACCTACGAGCAGTACTTC. Its protein is CASSRTETYEQYF.

V and J are TRBV7-9 and TRBJ2-1; no firm D call. CDR3 length: 15 residues. Germline-derived CDR1 and CDR2 are SEHNR and FQNEAQ (reference sequence). V lost 3 bases to trimming and J lost 2 bases, with 11 bases between them. The CDR3 loop is CASSFIGIPYNEQFF. The CDR3 DNA reads TGTGCCAGCAGCTTTATCGGCATCCCCTACAATGAGCAGTTCTTC.